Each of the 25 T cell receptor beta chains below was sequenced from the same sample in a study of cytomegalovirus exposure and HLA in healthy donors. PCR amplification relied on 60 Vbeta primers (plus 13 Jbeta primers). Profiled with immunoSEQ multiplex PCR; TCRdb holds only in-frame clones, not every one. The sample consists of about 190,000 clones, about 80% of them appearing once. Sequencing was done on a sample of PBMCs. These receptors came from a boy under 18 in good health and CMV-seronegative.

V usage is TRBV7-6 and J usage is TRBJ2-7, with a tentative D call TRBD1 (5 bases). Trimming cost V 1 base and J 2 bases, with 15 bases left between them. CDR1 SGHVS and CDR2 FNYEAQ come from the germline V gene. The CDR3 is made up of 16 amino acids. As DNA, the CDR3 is TGTGCCAGCAGCTTAGAATGGGGCCAACCGGCCTACGAGCAGTACTTC. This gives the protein CASSLEWGQPAYEQYF.

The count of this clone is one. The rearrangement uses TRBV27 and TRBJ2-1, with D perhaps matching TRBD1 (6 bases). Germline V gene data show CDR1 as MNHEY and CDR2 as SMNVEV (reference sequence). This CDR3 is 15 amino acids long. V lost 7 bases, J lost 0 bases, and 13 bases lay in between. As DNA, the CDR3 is TGTGCCAGCACAGGGGCCACGAGCTCCTACAATGAGCAGTTCTTC. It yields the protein CASTGATSSYNEQFF.

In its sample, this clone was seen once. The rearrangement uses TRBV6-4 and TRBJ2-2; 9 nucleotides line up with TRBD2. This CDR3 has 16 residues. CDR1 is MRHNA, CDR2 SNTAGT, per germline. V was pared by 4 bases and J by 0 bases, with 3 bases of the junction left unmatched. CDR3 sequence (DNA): TGTGCCAGCAGTGTACTAGCGGGCGCGAACACCGGGGAGCTGTTTTTT. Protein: CASSVLAGANTGELFF.

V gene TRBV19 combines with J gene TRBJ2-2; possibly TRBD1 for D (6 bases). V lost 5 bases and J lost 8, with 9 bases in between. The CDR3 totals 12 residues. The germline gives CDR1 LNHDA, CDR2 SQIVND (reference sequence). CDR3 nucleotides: TGTGCCAGTAGTCAGGGGATGGGGGAGCTGTTTTTT. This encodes CASSQGMGELFF.

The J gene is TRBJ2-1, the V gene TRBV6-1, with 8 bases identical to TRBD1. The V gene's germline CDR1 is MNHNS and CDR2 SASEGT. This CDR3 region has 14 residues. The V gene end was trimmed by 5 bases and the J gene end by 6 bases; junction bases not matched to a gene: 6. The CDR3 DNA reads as TGTGCCAGCAGTTTCGGACAGGGAAGCAATGAGCAGTTCTTC. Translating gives CASSFGQGSNEQFF.

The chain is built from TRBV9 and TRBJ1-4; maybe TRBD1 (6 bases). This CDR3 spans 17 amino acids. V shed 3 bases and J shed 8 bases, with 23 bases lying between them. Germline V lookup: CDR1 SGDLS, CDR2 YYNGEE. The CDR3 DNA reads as TGTGCCAGCAGCGGGGGAAAGGCAGGGGTCAGGAGGGAAAAACTGTTTTTT. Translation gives CASSGGKAGVRREKLFF. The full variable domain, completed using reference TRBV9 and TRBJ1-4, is DSGVTQTPKHLITATGQRVTLRCSPRSGDLSVYWYQQSLDQGLQFLIQYYNGEERAKGNILERFSAQQFPDLHSELNLSSLELGDSALYFCASSGGKAGVRREKLFFGSGTQLSVL.

The CDR3 loop reads CASSQRQANTGELFF. The CDR3 DNA is TGTGCCAGCAGCCAAAGACAGGCTAACACCGGGGAGCTGTTTTTT. The V gene is TRBV9, the J gene TRBJ2-2; D possibly corresponds to TRBD1 (6 bases). The CDR3 spans 15 residues. Germline V CDR1 and CDR2: SGDLS, YYNGEE. The germline V and J ends were trimmed by 4 bases and 2 bases, with 12 bases remaining between them.

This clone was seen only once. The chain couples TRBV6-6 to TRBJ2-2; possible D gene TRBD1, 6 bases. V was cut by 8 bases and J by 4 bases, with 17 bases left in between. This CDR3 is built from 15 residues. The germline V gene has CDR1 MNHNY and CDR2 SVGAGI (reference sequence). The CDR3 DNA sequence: TGTGCCAGCTCGAAAGGGGGAGAGGGCACCGGGGAGCTGTTTTTT. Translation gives CASSKGGEGTGELFF.

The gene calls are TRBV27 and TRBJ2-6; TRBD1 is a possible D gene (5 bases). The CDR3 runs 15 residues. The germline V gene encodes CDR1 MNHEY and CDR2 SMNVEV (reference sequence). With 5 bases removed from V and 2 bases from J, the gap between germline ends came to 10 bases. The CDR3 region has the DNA TGTGCCAGCAGTCCCAGGGCGCCTGGGGCCAACGTCCTGACTTTC. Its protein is CASSPRAPGANVLTF.

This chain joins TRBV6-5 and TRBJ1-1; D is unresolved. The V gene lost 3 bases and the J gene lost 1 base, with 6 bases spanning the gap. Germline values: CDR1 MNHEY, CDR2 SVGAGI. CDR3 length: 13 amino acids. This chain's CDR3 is CASSYEGNTEAFF. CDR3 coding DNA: TGTGCCAGCAGTTATGAGGGGAACACTGAAGCTTTCTTT.

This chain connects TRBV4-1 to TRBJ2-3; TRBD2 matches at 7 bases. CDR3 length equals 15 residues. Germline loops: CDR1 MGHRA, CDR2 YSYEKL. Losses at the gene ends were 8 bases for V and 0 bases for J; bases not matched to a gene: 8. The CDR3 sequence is CASGLLAKSTDTQYF. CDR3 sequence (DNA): TGCGCCAGCGGTTTACTAGCGAAGAGCACAGATACGCAGTATTTT.

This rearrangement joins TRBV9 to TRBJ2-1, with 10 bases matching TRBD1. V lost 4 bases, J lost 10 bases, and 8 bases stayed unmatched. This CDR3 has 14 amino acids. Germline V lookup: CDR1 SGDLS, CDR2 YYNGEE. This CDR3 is CASSSGQGNYEQFF. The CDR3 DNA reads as TGTGCCAGCAGCTCGGGACAGGGGAATTACGAGCAGTTCTTC.

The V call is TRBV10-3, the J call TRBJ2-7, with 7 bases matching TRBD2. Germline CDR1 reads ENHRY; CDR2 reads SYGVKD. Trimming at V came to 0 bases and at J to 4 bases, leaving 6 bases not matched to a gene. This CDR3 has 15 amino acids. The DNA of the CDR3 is TGTGCCATCAGTGAGTCGGCAGGGACTACTTACGAGCAGTACTTC. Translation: CAISESAGTTYEQYF.

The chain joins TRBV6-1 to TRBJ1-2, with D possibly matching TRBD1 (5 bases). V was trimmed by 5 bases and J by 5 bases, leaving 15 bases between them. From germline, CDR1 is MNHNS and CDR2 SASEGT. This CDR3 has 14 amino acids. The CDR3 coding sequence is TGTGCCAGCAGTTCCTATAATCGGGGGTATGGCTACACCTTC. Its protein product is CASSSYNRGYGYTF.

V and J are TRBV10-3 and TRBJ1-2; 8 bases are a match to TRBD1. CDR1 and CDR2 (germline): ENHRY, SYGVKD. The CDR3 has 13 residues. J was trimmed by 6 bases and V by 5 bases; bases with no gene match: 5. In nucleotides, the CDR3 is TGTGCCATCAGTTTCGACAGGGGCGATGGCTACACCTTC. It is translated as CAISFDRGDGYTF.

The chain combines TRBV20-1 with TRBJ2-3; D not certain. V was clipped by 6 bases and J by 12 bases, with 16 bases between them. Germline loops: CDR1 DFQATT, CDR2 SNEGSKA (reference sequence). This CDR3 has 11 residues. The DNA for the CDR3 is TGCAGTGCGATCCCCGTTAGTTTTCAGTATTTT. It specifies CSAIPVSFQYF.

This CDR3 reads CASSPRTSGDYGYTF. Written as DNA, the CDR3 is TGTGCCAGTAGCCCTCGGACTTCGGGAGACTATGGCTACACCTTC. The chain links TRBV19 to TRBJ1-2; D not certain. This CDR3 comprises 15 residues. The V gene lost 6 bases and the J gene lost 3 bases, with 17 bases spanning the gap. The germline gives CDR1 LNHDA, CDR2 SQIVND (reference sequence).

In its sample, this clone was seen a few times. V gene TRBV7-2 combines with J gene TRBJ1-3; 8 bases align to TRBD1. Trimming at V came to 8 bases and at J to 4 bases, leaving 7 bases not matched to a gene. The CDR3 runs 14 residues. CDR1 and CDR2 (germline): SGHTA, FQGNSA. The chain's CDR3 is CASSSRTGGNTIYF. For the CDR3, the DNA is TGTGCCAGCTCCTCCAGGACAGGGGGAAACACCATATATTTT.

The DNA for the CDR3 is TGTGCCATCAGTGAGAGTGGACAGGGTACGGGCTACACCTTC. Translating gives CAISESGQGTGYTF. The V gene is TRBV10-3, the J gene TRBJ1-2, with 8 bases aligning to TRBD1. Germline trimming cut 2 bases from V and 8 bases from J; bases unmatched to any gene: 7. The CDR3 runs to 14 residues. Germline values: CDR1 ENHRY, CDR2 SYGVKD.

The CDR3 region is CASSTGGLGTEAFF. For the CDR3, the DNA is TGTGCCAGCAGCACGGGGGGATTAGGAACTGAAGCTTTCTTT. This chain joins TRBV9 and TRBJ1-1, with D possibly matching TRBD1 (5 bases). The CDR3 runs 14 residues. Germline V gene sequence: CDR1 SGDLS, CDR2 YYNGEE. V dropped 4 bases and J dropped 5 bases, with 15 bases sitting between them. Based on the CDR3 plus reference TRBV9 and TRBJ1-1, the full variable domain is DSGVTQTPKHLITATGQRVTLRCSPRSGDLSVYWYQQSLDQGLQFLIQYYNGEERAKGNILERFSAQQFPDLHSELNLSSLELGDSALYFCASSTGGLGTEAFFGQGTRLTVV.

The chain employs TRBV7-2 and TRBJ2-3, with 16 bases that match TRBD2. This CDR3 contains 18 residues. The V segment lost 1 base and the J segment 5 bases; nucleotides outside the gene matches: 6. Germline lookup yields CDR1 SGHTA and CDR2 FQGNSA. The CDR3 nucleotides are TGTGCCAGCAGCTTAGTGGGACTAGCGGGAGGGCCTAGAGATACGCAGTATTTT. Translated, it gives CASSLVGLAGGPRDTQYF.

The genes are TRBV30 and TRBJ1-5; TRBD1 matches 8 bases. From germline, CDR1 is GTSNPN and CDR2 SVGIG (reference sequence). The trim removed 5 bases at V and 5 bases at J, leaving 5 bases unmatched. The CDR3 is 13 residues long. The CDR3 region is CAWGQGIDQPQHF. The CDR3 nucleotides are TGTGCCTGGGGACAGGGAATAGATCAGCCCCAGCATTTT. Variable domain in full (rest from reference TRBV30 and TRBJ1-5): SQTIHQWPATLVQPVGSPLSLECTVEGTSNPNLYWYRQAAGRGLQLLFYSVGIGQISSEVPQNLSASRPQDRQFILSSKKLLLSDSGFYLCAWGQGIDQPQHFGDGTRLSIL.

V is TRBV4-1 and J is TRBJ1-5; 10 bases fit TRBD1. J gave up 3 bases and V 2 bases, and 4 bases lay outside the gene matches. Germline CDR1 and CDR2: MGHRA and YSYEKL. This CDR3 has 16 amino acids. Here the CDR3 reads CASSQRDRGDNQPQHF. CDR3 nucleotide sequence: TGCGCCAGCAGCCAAAGGGACAGGGGTGACAATCAGCCCCAGCATTTT.

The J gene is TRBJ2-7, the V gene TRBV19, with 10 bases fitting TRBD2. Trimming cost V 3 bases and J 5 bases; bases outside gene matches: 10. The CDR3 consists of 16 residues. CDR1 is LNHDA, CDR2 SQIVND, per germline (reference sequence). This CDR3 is CASSIILSSGGDEQYF. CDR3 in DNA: TGTGCCAGTAGTATTATTCTATCAAGCGGGGGGGACGAGCAGTACTTC.

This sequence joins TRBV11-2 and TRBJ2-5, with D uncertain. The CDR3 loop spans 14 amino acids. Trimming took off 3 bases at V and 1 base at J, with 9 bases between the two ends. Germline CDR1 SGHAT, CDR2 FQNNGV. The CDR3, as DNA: TGTGCCAGCAGCTTTCTCCCGGGCCAAGAGACCCAGTACTTC. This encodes CASSFLPGQETQYF.